This is a list of T cell receptor beta chains from one sample in a study of siplizumab effects on memory and regulatory T cells. The assay was immunoSEQ multiplex PCR, and TCRdb's table has in-frame clones only and misses some. The sample has some 56,000 clones, 95% to 98% seen once. Source material: naive CD8+ T cells sorted from blood. These receptors were taken from a human donor in good health. The CDR3 runs from the conserved cysteine through the conserved F or W. D genes are given only for firm matches. Not every row has a clone size; where given, it reads once, few, many or a size class.

v_gene	abundance	j_gene	d_gene	CDR3nt	CDR3aa
TRBV9	NA	TRBJ2-2	TRBD1	TGTGCCAGCAGCGCAGACAGGGTGGCCGGGGAGCTGTTTTTT	CASSADRVAGELFF
TRBV28	NA	TRBJ1-1	TRBD1	TGTGCCGGCACGACAGGGGTTGAAGCTTTCTTT	CAGTTGVEAFF
TRBV19	NA	TRBJ2-7	NA	TGTGCCAGTAGTATAGGAGGGGCCTACGAGCAGTACTTC	CASSIGGAYEQYF
TRBV25-1	NA	TRBJ2-7	TRBD2	TGTGCCAGCAGTGAACTAGGACTAGCGGACACCCCGGACGAGCAGTACTTC	CASSELGLADTPDEQYF
TRBV5-6	NA	TRBJ2-7	TRBD1	TGTGCCAGCAGTAGACAGGGAGACTACGAGCAGTACTTC	CASSRQGDYEQYF
TRBV4-1	NA	TRBJ2-5	TRBD2	TGCGCCAGCAGCCAAGGTGGAGCTAGCGGGAGGTGGGAGACCCAGTACTTC	CASSQGGASGRWETQYF
TRBV5-5	NA	TRBJ1-1	NA	TGTGCCAGCAGCTTGGAGCCCCGGTCTAACACTGAAGCTTTCTTT	CASSLEPRSNTEAFF
TRBV2	NA	TRBJ2-3	TRBD2	TGTGCCAGCAATCAAGGCGGGGGACTAGCGTTCGATACGCAGTATTTT	CASNQGGGLAFDTQYF
TRBV25-1	NA	TRBJ2-7	NA	TGTGCCAGCAGTGTGGGGAACGAGCAGTACTTC	CASSVGNEQYF
TRBV14	NA	TRBJ2-7	NA	TGTGCCAGCAGCCATCAGGGGGGGGCCTACGAGCAGTACTTC	CASSHQGGAYEQYF
TRBV27	once	TRBJ1-1	NA	TGTGCCAGCAGTTTACGTGGGGGCTTTGAAGCTTTCTTT	CASSLRGGFEAFF
TRBV7-9	NA	TRBJ2-7	NA	TGTGCCAGCAGCATAAATAGGGCATACGAGCAGTACTTC	CASSINRAYEQYF
TRBV15	NA	TRBJ2-5	NA	TGTGCCACCACCTTTTCAGGATTGCAAGAGACCCAGTACTTC	CATTFSGLQETQYF
TRBV7-3	NA	TRBJ2-7	NA	TGTGCCAGCAGCTTAGAGGGCACCTACGAGCAGTACTTC	CASSLEGTYEQYF
TRBV4-3	NA	TRBJ1-1	NA	TGCGCCAGCAGCCAAGACCCGTGGGGGGGTACTGAAGCTTTCTTT	CASSQDPWGGTEAFF
TRBV5-3	NA	TRBJ2-7	NA	TGTGCCAGAAGCCCCTACGAGCAGTACTTC	CARSPYEQYF
TRBV10-3	NA	TRBJ2-7	TRBD1	TGTGCCATCAGTGAGCCGGGACAGGGCGTGTACGAGCAGTACTTC	CAISEPGQGVYEQYF
TRBV6-1	NA	TRBJ2-1	NA	TGTGCCAGCAGTCGGGCAGACAATGAGCAGTTCTTC	CASSRADNEQFF
TRBV6-6	NA	TRBJ2-7	TRBD2	TGTGCCAGCAGCCCGCTGGCGGGAGTACGTTACGAGCAGTACTTC	CASSPLAGVRYEQYF
TRBV6-1	NA	TRBJ2-3	TRBD2	TGTGCCAGCAGTGAAGGCGAGAGTTTGATAGCGGGAGTAACAGATACGCAGTATTTT	CASSEGESLIAGVTDTQYF
TRBV11-3	NA	TRBJ2-7	NA	TGTGCCAGCAGCTTAGGGGTAGGGGACACCTACGAGCAGTACTTC	CASSLGVGDTYEQYF
TRBV2	NA	TRBJ1-1	NA	TGTGCCACCCCAGTGCAGGGCTGGGGTGAAGCTTTCTTT	CATPVQGWGEAFF
TRBV2	NA	TRBJ1-2	TRBD1	TGTGCCAGCAGTAGGACAGGTTTTTTC	CASSRTGFF